Shown below are 28 T cell receptor beta chains from a single sample sequenced in a study of blood T cell repertoires in COVID-19 (dated by TCRdb to the early 2020s). The method behind the library was the immunoSEQ multiplex PCR assay. TCRdb's version of the immuneACCESS table is confined to in-frame rearrangements and falls short of the full clone set. An unresolved V gene accounts for under half of the shortfall where checked; the remainder is of unknown origin. The sample table records some 120,000 clones; more than 70% of these occur just once. About 1.2% of the sample goes to the ten largest clones. Specimen: peripheral blood. Receptors originate from an elderly woman with acute or convalescent COVID-19.

The gene calls are TRBV20-1 and TRBJ1-5; 9 bases align to TRBD1. Germline lookup yields CDR1 DFQATT and CDR2 SNEGSKA (reference sequence). CDR3 length: 14 amino acids. V was clipped by 3 bases and J by 5 bases; unmatched bases: 5. The CDR3 here is CSASARTGDQPQHF. In DNA form, the CDR3 reads TGCAGTGCTAGTGCCCGGACAGGGGATCAGCCCCAGCATTTT.

The CDR3 nucleotides are TGTGCCAGCAGTTTCGCGGGGGCTAGTCAGCCCCAGCATTTT. Protein sequence: CASSFAGASQPQHF. The rearrangement joins TRBV28 to TRBJ1-5, with D maybe TRBD1 (6 bases). Trimming pared 3 bases from V and 6 bases from J, leaving 12 bases between. The length of the CDR3 is 14 residues. Germline CDR1 MDHEN, CDR2 SYDVKM.

This chain joins TRBV6-9 and TRBJ1-2; TRBD1 matches 7 bases. CDR1 and CDR2 from the germline V gene are MNHGY and SVAAGI. Trimming cost V 7 bases and J 2 bases; bases outside gene matches: 10. The CDR3 spans 15 residues. The CDR3 coding sequence is TGTGCCAGCACCGGGGACAGAGCAACCAACTATGGCTACACCTTC. Its protein product is CASTGDRATNYGYTF.

This clone appeared once. CDR3 amino acids: CASSGTGGKETQYF. In DNA, the CDR3 is TGCGCCAGCAGCGGGACAGGGGGCAAAGAGACCCAGTACTTC. V gene TRBV5-1 combines with J gene TRBJ2-5, with 12 bases lining up with TRBD1. Germline CDR1 reads SGHRS; CDR2 reads YFSETQ. V trimming: 4 bases; J trimming: 3 bases; junction bases outside the gene matches: 1. This CDR3 has 14 amino acids.

The J gene is TRBJ2-2, the V gene TRBV7-6; no firm D call. Trimming pared 1 base from V and 6 bases from J, leaving 6 bases between. CDR1 and CDR2 from the germline V gene are SGHVS and FNYEAQ. There are 13 residues in the CDR3. CDR3 loop: CASSLVVAGELFF. CDR3 in DNA: TGTGCCAGCAGCTTAGTTGTCGCCGGGGAGCTGTTTTTT.

The CDR3 region is CASSLGDSGGNEKLFF. The CDR3 nucleotides read TGTGCCAGCAGCTTAGGGGACAGCGGAGGTAATGAAAAACTGTTTTTT. The V call is TRBV7-9, the J call TRBJ1-4, with 7 bases matching TRBD1. Looked up from germline, CDR1 is SEHNR and CDR2 is FQNEAQ (reference sequence). V shed 1 base and J 4 bases; nucleotides not matched to a gene: 6. This CDR3 is 16 amino acids long.

DNA of the CDR3: TGTGCCAGCAGGCCGGACTGGAATTACAATGAGCAGTTCTTC. It specifies CASRPDWNYNEQFF. The rearrangement uses TRBV2 and TRBJ2-1; tentative D call: TRBD2 (5 bases). This CDR3 is built from 14 residues. V gave up 6 bases and J gave up 4 bases, with 13 bases separating them. Germline V lookup: CDR1 SNHLY, CDR2 FYNNEI. The full variable domain, completed using reference TRBV2 and TRBJ2-1, is EPEVTQTPSHQVTQMGQEVILRCVPISNHLYFYWYRQILGQKVEFLVSFYNNEISEKSEIFDDQFSVERPDGSNFTLKIRSTKLEDSAMYFCASRPDWNYNEQFFGPGTRLTVL.

The chain links TRBV5-1 to TRBJ2-5; D might be TRBD2 (5 bases). Trimming cost V 0 bases and J 4 bases, with 10 bases left between them. This CDR3 has 14 amino acids. The germline V gene encodes CDR1 SGHRS and CDR2 YFSETQ. CDR3: CASSLDGVLETQYF. The CDR3 bases are TGCGCCAGCAGCTTGGACGGGGTTCTAGAGACCCAGTACTTC.

This rearrangement joins TRBV6-6 to TRBJ2-7, with no clear D. The CDR3 runs 13 residues. From germline, CDR1 is MNHNY and CDR2 SVGAGI (reference sequence). Between the trimmed V and J ends, which lost 4 bases and 0 bases, there was a span of 7 bases. CDR3 region: CASSSSSSYEQYF. In DNA, the CDR3 is TGTGCCAGCAGTTCGAGTAGCTCCTACGAGCAGTACTTC.

The rearrangement joins TRBV6-5 to TRBJ1-1, with a possible D match to TRBD1 (5 bases). The V end was cut by 5 bases, the J end by 7 bases, with 11 bases between. The CDR3 runs 12 residues. Germline lookup yields CDR1 MNHEY and CDR2 SVGAGI. CDR3 DNA: TGTGCCAGCAGTCCGCGGGGCCATGAAGCTTTCTTT. This encodes CASSPRGHEAFF.

The rearrangement joins TRBV6-5 to TRBJ1-3; no clear D gene. Germline-derived CDR1 and CDR2 are MNHEY and SVGAGI. Trimming left V 8 bases short and J 0 bases short, with 11 bases between. This CDR3 has 14 residues. In DNA, the CDR3 is TGTGCCAGCTCTGACTCCTACTCTGGAAACACCATATATTTT. Translated, it gives CASSDSYSGNTIYF.

The sample holds a few counts of this clone. This chain links TRBV7-9 with TRBJ1-6; weak D call: TRBD1 (6 bases). The CDR3 runs 14 residues. Germline V lookup: CDR1 SEHNR, CDR2 FQNEAQ (reference sequence). Trimming cost V 3 bases and J 10 bases, with 13 bases left between them. The CDR3 coding sequence is TGTGCCAGCAGCTTGAACAGGGATTCCTCACCCCTCCACTTT. The encoded protein is CASSLNRDSSPLHF.

This rearrangement joins TRBV5-6 to TRBJ2-3; TRBD2 aligns across 7 bases. This CDR3 has 16 residues. The V and J ends lost 4 bases and 0 bases, in that order; junction bases with no gene match: 8. The germline V gene encodes CDR1 SGHDT and CDR2 YYEEEE. The CDR3 protein is CASSLIAGLSTDTQYF. The CDR3 nucleotides are TGTGCCAGCAGCCTAATAGCGGGTCTTAGCACAGATACGCAGTATTTT.

The chain couples TRBV9 to TRBJ2-7; 8 bases agree with TRBD1. From germline, CDR1 is SGDLS and CDR2 YYNGEE. This CDR3 comprises 13 residues. J gave up 4 bases and V 2 bases, and 2 bases lay outside the gene matches. The DNA for the CDR3 is TGTGCCAGCAGCGTCGACAGGGGATACGAGCAGTACTTC. Protein: CASSVDRGYEQYF.

The chain recombines TRBV3-1 (or the pseudogene TRBV3-2) with TRBJ2-1, with D maybe TRBD2 (7 bases). This CDR3 comprises 14 residues. Germline CDR1 and CDR2: LGHDT and YNNKEL (reference sequence). The V end lost 5 bases, the J end lost 5 bases, and 13 bases lay between the germline ends. DNA of the CDR3: TGTGCCAGCAGCAGGGGGACTAAAAACAATGAGCAGTTCTTC. Amino acid sequence: CASSRGTKNNEQFF.

The rearrangement links TRBV4-1 to TRBJ2-2, with TRBD1 matching over 7 bases. Germline CDR1 and CDR2: MGHRA and YSYEKL. J gave up 4 bases and V 4 bases, and 3 bases lay outside the gene matches. The CDR3 has 14 residues. In nucleotides, the CDR3 is TGCGCCAGCAGCCCGGGACAGCTCACCGGGGAGCTGTTTTTT. It specifies CASSPGQLTGELFF.

This chain connects TRBV11-2 to TRBJ1-2; D may be TRBD1 (5 bases). The ends were cut back, 1 base at V and 10 bases at J, with 13 bases in the middle. CDR1 is SGHAT, CDR2 FQNNGV, per germline. This CDR3 spans 13 amino acids. CDR3 sequence: CASSLGVGVDYTF. The CDR3 nucleotides are TGTGCCAGCAGCTTAGGAGTAGGGGTGGACTACACCTTC.

This sequence joins TRBV28 and TRBJ2-7; weak D call: TRBD1 (5 bases). The germline V and J ends were trimmed by 2 bases and 9 bases, with 11 bases remaining between them. There are 12 residues in the CDR3. Germline CDR1 reads MDHEN; CDR2 reads SYDVKM. Written as DNA, the CDR3 is TGTGCCAGCAGTTTAGCCTCAGGGCGGCAGTACTTC. Translating gives CASSLASGRQYF.

The chain uses TRBV2 and TRBJ1-2; a possible D gene is TRBD1 (5 bases). CDR1 and CDR2 from the germline V gene are SNHLY and FYNNEI. V was pared by 7 bases and J by 8 bases, with 17 bases between. This CDR3 region has 13 residues. The CDR3 DNA is TGTGCCAGCACAGTAGGACAAAGAGCCGGCTACACCTTC. It translates to CASTVGQRAGYTF.

This CDR3 reads CASTDDRASSYEQYF. The CDR3 nucleotides read TGTGCCAGTACTGACGACAGGGCGAGCTCCTACGAGCAGTACTTC. The V gene is TRBV19, the J gene TRBJ2-7; TRBD1 matches at 7 bases. The length of the CDR3 is 15 residues. Germline CDR1 and CDR2: LNHDA and SQIVND (reference sequence). Trimming cost V 7 bases and J 0 bases; bases outside gene matches: 9.

This clone has only one observation. J is TRBJ2-1 and V is TRBV5-1; 9 positions agree with TRBD1. Per germline, CDR1 SGHRS and CDR2 YFSETQ. This CDR3 region has 15 residues. The V and J ends lost 3 bases and 8 bases, in that order; junction bases with no gene match: 9. CDR3 loop: CASSSGQGKVDEQFF. The CDR3 DNA follows: TGCGCCAGCAGCTCCGGACAGGGGAAAGTCGATGAGCAGTTCTTC.

In DNA form, the CDR3 reads TGTGCCAGCAGCGAGACTAGCGGGGGAGGCGGGGAGCTGTTTTTT. Protein: CASSETSGGGGELFF. V is TRBV5-4 and J is TRBJ2-2; TRBD2 matches 12 bases. This CDR3 has 15 residues. Germline CDR1 reads SGHNT; CDR2 reads YYREEE (reference sequence). Trimming cost V 4 bases and J 7 bases; bases outside gene matches: 5. Full variable domain (remainder filled in from reference TRBV5-4 and TRBJ2-2): ETGVTQSPTHLIKTRGQQVTLRCSSQSGHNTVSWYQQALGQGPQFIFQYYREEENGRGNFPPRFSGLQFPNYSSELNVNALELDDSALYLCASSETSGGGGELFFGEGSRLTVL.

V usage is TRBV5-4 and J usage is TRBJ1-3; the D gene is possibly TRBD1 (6 bases). V dropped 0 bases and J dropped 1 base, with 8 bases sitting between them. The CDR3 spans 15 residues. Germline V gene sequence: CDR1 SGHNT, CDR2 YYREEE (reference sequence). The chain's CDR3 is CASSLAGASGNTIYF. The CDR3 DNA reads TGTGCCAGCAGCTTGGCAGGGGCTTCTGGAAACACCATATATTTT.

This clone came up once. The chain links TRBV4-3 to TRBJ1-1; D remains ambiguous. There are 13 residues in the CDR3. Trimming left V 4 bases short and J 1 base short, with 7 bases between. CDR1 is LGHNA, CDR2 YSLEER, per germline. The CDR3 sequence is CASSPWPNTEAFF. In DNA form, the CDR3 reads TGCGCCAGCAGCCCATGGCCGAACACTGAAGCTTTCTTT.

V is TRBV28 and J is TRBJ2-7; TRBD1 is a possible D gene (5 bases). Trimming removed 6 bases from V and 3 bases from J, with 18 bases in between. The CDR3 totals 15 residues. The germline V gene encodes CDR1 MDHEN and CDR2 SYDVKM. The DNA for the CDR3 is TGTGCCAGCAGCCCCCCTGGGCAGGGTTACTACGAGCAGTACTTC. This gives the protein CASSPPGQGYYEQYF. The full variable domain, rest sourced from reference TRBV28 and TRBJ2-7, is DVKVTQSSRYLVKRTGEKVFLECVQDMDHENMFWYRQDPGLGLRLIYFSYDVKMKEKGDIPEGYSVSREKKERFSLILESASTNQTSMYLCASSPPGQGYYEQYFGPGTRLTVT.

This chain connects TRBV5-8 to TRBJ1-5; 10 bases map to TRBD1. Germline assignment: CDR1 SGHTS and CDR2 YDEGEE. The ends lost 3 bases at V and 2 bases at J; junction bases unmatched: 8. This CDR3 contains 17 residues. CDR3 nucleotides: TGTGCCAGCAGCTCGGGACAGGGGAGTAGGGGCAATCAGCCCCAGCATTTT. Translated: CASSSGQGSRGNQPQHF. The full variable domain, its missing parts supplied by reference TRBV5-8 and TRBJ1-5, is EAGVTQSPTHLIKTRGQQATLRCSPISGHTSVYWYQQALGLGLQFLLWYDEGEERNRGNFPPRFSGRQFPNYSSELNVNALELEDSALYLCASSSGQGSRGNQPQHFGDGTRLSIL.

This chain links TRBV12-5 with TRBJ2-7, with a weak D call TRBD1 (5 bases). V lost 6 bases and J lost 0, with 12 bases in between. Germline-derived CDR1 and CDR2 are LGHNT and FRNRAP. This CDR3 has 14 amino acids. CDR3 protein: CASGGHYVSYEQYF. As DNA, the CDR3 is TGTGCTAGTGGCGGACATTATGTCTCCTACGAGCAGTACTTC.

The rearrangement links TRBV9 to TRBJ2-1; 8 bases are shared with TRBD2. Germline CDR1 and CDR2: SGDLS and YYNGEE. V lost 0 bases, J lost 5 bases, and 7 bases stayed unmatched. This CDR3 contains 16 residues. CDR3 DNA: TGTGCCAGCAGCGTAGGTTTGCGGGGGGCAGACAATGAGCAGTTCTTC. It encodes CASSVGLRGADNEQFF.